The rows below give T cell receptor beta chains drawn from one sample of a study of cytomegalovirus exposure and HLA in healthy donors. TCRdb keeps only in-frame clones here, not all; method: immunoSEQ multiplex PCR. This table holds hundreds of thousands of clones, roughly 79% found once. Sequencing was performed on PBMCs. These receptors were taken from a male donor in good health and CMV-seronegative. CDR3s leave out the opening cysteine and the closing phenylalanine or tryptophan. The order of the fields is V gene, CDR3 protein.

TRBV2 ASSEQGMGYEQY
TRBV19 ASSLGRRGYEQY
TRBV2 ASSLAGGQDTQY
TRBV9 ASSREGYT
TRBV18 ASSLLTDTQY
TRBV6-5 ASSLRGNQPQH
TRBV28 ASSLGGVTSYEQY
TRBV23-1 ASSQLTATDTQY
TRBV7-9 ASSLSGRGYNEQF
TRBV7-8 ASSRGNEQY
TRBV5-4 ASSLPGPNEQF
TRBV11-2 ASSLRLASYEQY
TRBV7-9 ASAGANTGELF
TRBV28 ASSFGTVTDTQY
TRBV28 ASSQTGSGGEQY
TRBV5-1 ASSLGTGSVSPTGELF